The 9 T cell receptor beta chains presented below share a single source sample, sequenced in a study of OX40 agonist ivuxolimab in advanced cancers. The protocol was immunoSEQ multiplex PCR, while the TCRdb copy is restricted to in-frame clones and leaves out a portion. Of fewer than 25,000 clones listed, almost 85% are singletons. Sequencing was performed on CD4+ or CD8+ T cells sorted from blood, taken in a trial of the OX40 agonist ivuxolimab. The source of these receptors is an adult with an advanced solid tumor such as melanoma, head and neck, liver or kidney cancer.

V is TRBV7-6 and J is TRBJ2-2, with TRBD2 identical over 7 bases. CDR1 and CDR2 (germline): SGHVS, FNYEAQ. V was pared by 6 bases and J by 2 bases, with 15 bases of the junction left unmatched. The CDR3 has 18 residues. The CDR3 is CASSLAGSGGQNTGELFF. The CDR3 DNA is TGTGCCAGCAGTTTGGCGGGATCGGGAGGCCAAAACACCGGGGAGCTGTTTTTT.

V and J are TRBV7-8 and TRBJ2-7; the match to TRBD2 covers 10 bases. CDR3 size: 18 residues. V shed 6 bases and J 6 bases; nucleotides not matched to a gene: 20. Looked up from germline, CDR1 is SGHVS and CDR2 is FQNEAQ. CDR3 loop: CASSMGLAGVEFGGEQYF. The CDR3 DNA is TGTGCCAGCAGTATGGGTCTAGCGGGAGTGGAATTTGGCGGCGAGCAGTACTTC.

In its sample, this clone was seen a few times. This chain uses TRBV9 with TRBJ2-2; 7 bases fit TRBD2. Germline V gene data show CDR1 as SGDLS and CDR2 as YYNGEE. The CDR3 sequence is 16 residues long. V lost 0 bases and J lost 4; bases outside the gene matches: 6. This CDR3 reads CASSVVPSGSTGELFF. The CDR3 DNA reads TGTGCCAGCAGCGTAGTTCCTAGCGGATCCACCGGGGAGCTGTTTTTT.

V gene TRBV7-8 combines with J gene TRBJ2-2; TRBD2 aligns across 7 bases. The length of the CDR3 is 14 residues. In germline, CDR1 is SGHVS, CDR2 FQNEAQ. V shed 7 bases and J 4 bases; nucleotides not matched to a gene: 6. The CDR3 DNA reads as TGTGCCAGCAACCTGAGGACTAGCACCGGGGAGCTGTTTTTT. Its protein product is CASNLRTSTGELFF.

This clone was counted a few times. This rearrangement joins TRBV5-6 to TRBJ1-1; TRBD1 might be the D (5 bases). The germline CDR1 and CDR2 sequences are SGHDT and YYEEEE. Trimming stripped 3 bases from V and 5 bases from J, with 14 bases between. This CDR3 is built from 14 residues. The CDR3 protein is CASSSMGEWTEAFF. Here the CDR3 DNA reads TGTGCCAGCAGCTCGATGGGGGAGTGGACTGAAGCTTTCTTT.

J is TRBJ2-7 and V is TRBV10-1; TRBD1 aligns across 7 bases. This CDR3 has 13 amino acids. Germline V gene sequence: CDR1 WNHNN, CDR2 SYGVQD (reference sequence). After removal of 3 bases from V and 1 base from J, the junction contained 0 bases not matched to a gene. CDR3 sequence (DNA): TGCGCCAGCAGTGACAGGGGGTCCTACGAGCAGTACTTC. Its translation is CASSDRGSYEQYF.

DNA of the CDR3: TGCGCCAGCAGTGAGTCAGGACAGGGGGCAATGTACGAGCAGTACTTC. Residues: CASSESGQGAMYEQYF. The chain recombines TRBV10-2 with TRBJ2-7, with 11 bases identical to TRBD1. Per the germline V gene, CDR1 is WSHSY and CDR2 is SAAADI. The V and J ends lost 0 bases and 4 bases, in that order; junction bases with no gene match: 5. The CDR3 sequence is 16 residues long.

The V gene is TRBV5-4, the J gene TRBJ2-7, with TRBD2 matching 13 bases. This CDR3 contains 17 residues. Unmatched junction bases numbered 8, after V lost 4 bases and J lost 1 base. Germline loops: CDR1 SGHNT, CDR2 YYREEE (reference sequence). This CDR3 reads CASSPWTSGSLSYEQYF. Here the CDR3 DNA reads TGTGCCAGCAGCCCGTGGACTAGCGGGAGCTTATCCTACGAGCAGTACTTC.

The chain carries TRBV6-1 and TRBJ2-1; 10 bases are shared with TRBD1. V gave up 4 bases and J gave up 4 bases; unmatched junction bases: 1. Germline CDR1 reads MNHNS; CDR2 reads SASEGT. There are 14 residues in the CDR3. CDR3 DNA sequence: TGTGCCAGCAGTGGACAGGGGGCATACAATGAGCAGTTCTTC. It yields the protein CASSGQGAYNEQFF.